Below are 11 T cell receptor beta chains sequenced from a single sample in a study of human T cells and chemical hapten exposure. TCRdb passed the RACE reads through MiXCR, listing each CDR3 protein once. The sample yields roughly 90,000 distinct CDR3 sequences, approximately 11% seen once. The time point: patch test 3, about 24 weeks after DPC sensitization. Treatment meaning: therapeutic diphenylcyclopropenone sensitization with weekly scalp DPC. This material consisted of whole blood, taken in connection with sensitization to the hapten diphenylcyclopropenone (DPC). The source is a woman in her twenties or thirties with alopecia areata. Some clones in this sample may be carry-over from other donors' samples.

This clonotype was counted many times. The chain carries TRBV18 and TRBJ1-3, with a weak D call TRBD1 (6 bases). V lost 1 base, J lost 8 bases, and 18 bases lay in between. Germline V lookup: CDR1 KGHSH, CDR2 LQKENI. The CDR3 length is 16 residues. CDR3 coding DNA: TGTGCCAGCTCACCACTAGACTCCGGACAGTTTCACACCATATATTTT. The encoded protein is CASSPLDSGQFHTIYF.

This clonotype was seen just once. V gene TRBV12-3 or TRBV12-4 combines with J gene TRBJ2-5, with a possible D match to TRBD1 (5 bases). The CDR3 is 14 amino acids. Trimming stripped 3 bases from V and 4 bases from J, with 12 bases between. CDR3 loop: CASSLWTTGETQYF. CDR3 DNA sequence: TGTGCCAGCAGTTTGTGGACAACGGGAGAGACCCAGTACTTC.

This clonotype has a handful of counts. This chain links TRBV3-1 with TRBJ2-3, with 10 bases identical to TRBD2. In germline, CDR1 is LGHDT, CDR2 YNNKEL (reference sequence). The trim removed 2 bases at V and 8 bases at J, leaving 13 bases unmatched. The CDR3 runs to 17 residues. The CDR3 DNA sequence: TGTGCCAGCAGCCAATTCACTAGCGGGGCTTTATTCGGTACGCAGTATTTT. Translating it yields CASSQFTSGALFGTQYF.

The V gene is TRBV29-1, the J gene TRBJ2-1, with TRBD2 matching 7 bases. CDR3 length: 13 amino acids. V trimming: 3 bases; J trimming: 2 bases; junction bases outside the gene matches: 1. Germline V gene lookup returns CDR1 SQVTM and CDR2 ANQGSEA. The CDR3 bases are TGCAGCGTTGATACTAGCGCCTACAATGAGCAGTTCTTC. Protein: CSVDTSAYNEQFF.

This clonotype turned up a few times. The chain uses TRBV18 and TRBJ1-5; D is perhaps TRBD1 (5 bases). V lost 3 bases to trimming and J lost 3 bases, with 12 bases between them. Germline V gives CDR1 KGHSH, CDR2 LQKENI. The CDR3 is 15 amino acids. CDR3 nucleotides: TGTGCCAGCTCACCGATCCAGGGATCCAATCAGCCCCAGCATTTT. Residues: CASSPIQGSNQPQHF.

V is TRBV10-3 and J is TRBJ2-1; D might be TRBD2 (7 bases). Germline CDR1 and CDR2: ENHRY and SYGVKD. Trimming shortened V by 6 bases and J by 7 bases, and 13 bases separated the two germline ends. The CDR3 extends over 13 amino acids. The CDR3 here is CAISVQGGNEQFF. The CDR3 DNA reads TGTGCCATCAGCGTACAGGGAGGGAATGAGCAGTTCTTC.

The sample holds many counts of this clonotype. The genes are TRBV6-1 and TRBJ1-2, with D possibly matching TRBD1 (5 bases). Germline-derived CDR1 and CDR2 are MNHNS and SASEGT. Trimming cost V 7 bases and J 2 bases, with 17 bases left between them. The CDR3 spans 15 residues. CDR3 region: CASTPRDFQNYGYTF. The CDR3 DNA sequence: TGTGCCAGCACCCCACGGGACTTCCAGAACTATGGCTACACCTTC.

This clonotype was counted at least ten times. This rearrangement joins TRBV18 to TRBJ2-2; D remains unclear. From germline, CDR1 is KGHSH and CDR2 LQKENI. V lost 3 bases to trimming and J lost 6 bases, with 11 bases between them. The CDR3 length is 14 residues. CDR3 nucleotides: TGTGCCAGCTCACCCCCCGGCGCCGCCGGGGAGCTGTTTTTT. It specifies CASSPPGAAGELFF. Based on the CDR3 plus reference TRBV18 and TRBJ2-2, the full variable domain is NAGVMQNPRHLVRRRGQEARLRCSPMKGHSHVYWYRQLPEEGLKFMVYLQKENIIDESGMPKERFSAEFPKEGPSILRIQQVVRGDSAAYFCASSPPGAAGELFFGEGSRLTVL.

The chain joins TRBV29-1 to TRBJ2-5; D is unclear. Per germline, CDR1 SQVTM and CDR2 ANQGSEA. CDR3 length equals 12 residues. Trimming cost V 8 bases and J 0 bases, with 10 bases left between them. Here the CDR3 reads CSYRHYQETQYF. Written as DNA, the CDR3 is TGCAGCTACCGACACTACCAAGAGACCCAGTACTTC.

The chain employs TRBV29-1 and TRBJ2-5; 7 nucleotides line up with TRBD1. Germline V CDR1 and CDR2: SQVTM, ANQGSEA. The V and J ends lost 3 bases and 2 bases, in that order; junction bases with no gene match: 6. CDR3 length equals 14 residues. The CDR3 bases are TGCAGCGTTGATTCGGGGACAGCGCAAGAGACCCAGTACTTC. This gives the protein CSVDSGTAQETQYF.

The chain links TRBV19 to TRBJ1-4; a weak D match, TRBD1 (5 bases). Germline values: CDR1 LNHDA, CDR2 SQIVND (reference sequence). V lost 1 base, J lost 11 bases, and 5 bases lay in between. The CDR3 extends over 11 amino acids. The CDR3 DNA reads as TGTGCCAGTAGTATAGGGGACAAACTGTTTTTT. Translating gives CASSIGDKLFF.